This T cell receptor beta chain was sequenced in a study of T cells expressing NK-cell markers. Overall study: HCMV seropositivity marked most of the eight sequenced donors; one was seronegative. Findings and limits, study-wide: In six donors, dominant NKG2C+ clonotypes were about 1.0-8% of CD8+ T cells. In four donors, these clonotypes also led the CD3+CD56-NKG2C+ fraction.

Details on this clonotype: Its antigen is still unknown.

The germline V gene encodes CDR1 LGHNA and CDR2 YSLEER. The CDR3 is made up of 15 amino acids. Reanalyzing the 5' RACE reads, TCRdb keeps one entry per CDR3 protein, without DNA. Found here are about 120,000 distinct CDR3 sequences; the top ten clones hold around a sixth. The sequenced material came from blood T cells: a sorted CD56 or NKG2C T cell subset, CD4+ or CD8+ T cells, or bulk PBMC T cells (not recorded which). The sequence was obtained from a woman aged 18-70 years in good health. The V gene is TRBV4-3, the J gene TRBJ2-4; TCRdb's assignment of TRBD2 cannot be checked, as there is no DNA. CDR3 sequence: CASSQSFGGLDIQYF.